The present T cell receptor beta chain was sequenced within a study of blood T cell repertoires in COVID-19. Source study methods: The authors estimated nucleated cell counts from reference gene primer amplification. Some clones are missing from TCRdb's copy, which holds only in-frame ones; the method was immunoSEQ multiplex PCR. V, J and clone size were drawn from that table, and D and trimming were deduced from the DNA. The sample holds about 230,000 clones; approximately 82% are singletons and the top ten take 2% to 3%. The origin of this receptor is a woman between 65 and 79 years old with active or convalescent COVID-19. Sequencing input: peripheral blood.

The CDR3 nucleotides read TGTGCCAGCAGTTTAGGACTTATCGGGGAGCTGTTTTTT. This translates into CASSLGLIGELFF. J is TRBJ2-2 and V is TRBV12-3 or TRBV12-4; the D is unclear. The CDR3 totals 13 residues. Trimming took 1 base from V and 7 from J, leaving 7 bases between them.